The source of this TCR beta chain is a study of identical twins. Template switching added a universal primer site, and cDNA bore unique molecular identifiers. TCRdb passed the 5' RACE reads through MiXCR, listing each CDR3 protein once. The table records roughly 720,000 distinct CDR3 sequences, 15% to 20% of them present only once. This clonotype was picked up a small number of times. In addition, the sample was reused for a study of T cells expressing NK-cell markers.

The specimen was PBMCs. This receptor was obtained from a woman younger than 30 in good health.

The CDR3 coding sequence is TGTGCCAGCAGCTCCCCCTTTAGCGGTTACAATGAGCAGTTCTTC. Protein: CASSSPFSGYNEQFF. The chain is built from TRBV5-5 and TRBJ2-1, with D maybe TRBD2 (6 bases). This CDR3 region has 15 residues. Germline lookup yields CDR1 SGHKS and CDR2 YYEKEE (reference sequence). Trimming removed 3 bases from V and 4 bases from J, with 14 bases in between.